What follows is one T cell receptor beta chain and its context. Its matching antigen is unknown. The data derive from a study of lymphopenia after photon versus proton radiotherapy. V was cut by 2 bases and J by 0 bases, with 8 bases left in between. This CDR3 is 14 amino acids long. Looked up from germline, CDR1 is MNHNY and CDR2 is SVGAGI (reference sequence). Some clones are missing from TCRdb's copy, which holds only in-frame ones; the method was immunoSEQ multiplex PCR. The sample consists of about 19,000 clones, around nine tenths of them appearing once. Study results and limitations: A bigger post-nadir fall in TCR diversity correlated inversely with survival time in deceased patients. Authors raise, but do not show, better survival with proton therapy.

This receptor was obtained from a man aged 60 to 69 with pancreatic cancer. The V gene is TRBV6-6, the J gene TRBJ2-7, with D perhaps TRBD2 (6 bases). Sequenced material: peripheral blood, taken from a patient treated with photon-based radiotherapy. The CDR3 here is CASSYRRDSYEQYF. The CDR3 DNA sequence: TGTGCCAGCAGTTACCGGCGGGACTCCTACGAGCAGTACTTC.